The 2 T cell receptor beta chains below all came from one sample that was sequenced in a study of shared clonotypes between healthy human individuals. Method: immunoSEQ multiplex PCR; TCRdb's copy keeps in-frame clones and lacks some. The sample shows 1.6 million or so clones, 95% to 97% of them seen only once. The sample comprised naive CD4+ T cells sorted from blood. Described subset: CD45RA+ positively selected. The receptors here all came from a man aged 30-40 years in good health.

The chain recombines TRBV27 with TRBJ2-7, with D perhaps matching TRBD2 (6 bases). The V end lost 6 bases, the J end lost 7 bases, and 10 bases lay between the germline ends. Germline CDR1 reads MNHEY; CDR2 reads SMNVEV (reference sequence). This CDR3 is built from 11 residues. The CDR3: CASSRGSEQYF. In DNA, the CDR3 is TGTGCCAGCAGCCGGGGGAGTGAGCAGTACTTC.

The chain uses TRBV11-1 and TRBJ1-2; D ambiguous. The CDR3 covers 12 residues. Germline V CDR1 and CDR2: SGHAT, FQDESV (reference sequence). The V end was cut by 5 bases, the J end by 4 bases, with 8 bases between. DNA for the CDR3: TGTGCCAGCAGCGCCCAGAGCTATGGCTACACCTTC. Amino acid sequence: CASSAQSYGYTF.